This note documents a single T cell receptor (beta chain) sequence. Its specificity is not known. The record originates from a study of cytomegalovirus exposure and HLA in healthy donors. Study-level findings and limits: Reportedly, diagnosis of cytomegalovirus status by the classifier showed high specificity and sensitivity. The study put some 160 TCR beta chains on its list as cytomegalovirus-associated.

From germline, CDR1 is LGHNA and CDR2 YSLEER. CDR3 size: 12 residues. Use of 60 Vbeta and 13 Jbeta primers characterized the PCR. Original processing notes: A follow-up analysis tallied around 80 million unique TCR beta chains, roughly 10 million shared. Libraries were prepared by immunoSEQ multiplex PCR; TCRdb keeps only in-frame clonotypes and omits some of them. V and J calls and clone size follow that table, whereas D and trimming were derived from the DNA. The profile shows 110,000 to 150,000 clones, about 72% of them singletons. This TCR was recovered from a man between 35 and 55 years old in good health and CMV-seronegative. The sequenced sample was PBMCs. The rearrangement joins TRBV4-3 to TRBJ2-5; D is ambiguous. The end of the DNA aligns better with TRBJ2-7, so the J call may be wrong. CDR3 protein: CASSPNGDEQYF. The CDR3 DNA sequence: TGCGCCAGCAGCCCCAACGGAGACGAGCAGTACTTC.